The source of this T cell receptor (beta chain) is a study of blood T cell repertoires in COVID-19. About the study: The United States, Italy and Spain supplied acute and convalescent COVID-19 samples.

Trimming stripped 0 bases from V and 7 bases from J, with 8 bases between. Germline V gene data show CDR1 as SGDLS and CDR2 as YYNGEE. This CDR3 has 13 amino acids. Profiled with immunoSEQ multiplex PCR; TCRdb holds only in-frame clones, not every one. The profile shows 100,000 to 150,000 clones, approximately 90% of them singletons. Seattle cases were enrolled at active infection and followed longitudinally. This chain uses TRBV9 with TRBJ1-5; no clear D gene. This TCR was recovered from a man aged 60 to 69 with COVID-19, enrolled during active disease. Sequencing used peripheral blood. In DNA form, the CDR3 reads TGTGCCAGCAGCGTAGACGCGGGACAGCCCCAGCATTTT. This translates into CASSVDAGQPQHF.